This T cell receptor (beta chain) came from a study of blood T cells in healthy people across ages (dated by TCRdb to the mid-2010s). Turning to the overall study: In model experiments, template switching captured about one uniquely barcoded TCR beta cDNA molecule for every two T cells. The donors were divided into four age groups: young (average around 16 years), middle-aged (roughly 40), aged (approximately 64) and long-lived (about 90). To track age-related changes in TCR beta repertoire diversity, the study relied on deep sequencing normalized with unique cDNA molecular identifiers. To avoid experimental bias, donors of different ages were spread randomly across the sequencing lanes. Using the same blood draw, the study looked at two additional independent replicas of 1 million unique cDNA reads for two donors, one aged 18 to 30 and the other aged 80 or older. Study-wide conclusions, independent of this receptor: Total diversity estimates from one million sequenced T cells were considered lower bounds and underestimates. Because the CMV infection status of the donors was unknown, age-related changes in expanded clonotypes may potentially have been confounded. Bulk unsorted PBMC profiling prevented conclusive comparison of naive and antigen-experienced compartments. The percentage of naive T cells measured by flow cytometry correlated strongly with observed TCR beta diversity. As age increased, observed TCR beta diversity per million T cells dropped in a roughly linear way, and a significant reduction was already evident by age 40. Compared with the aged group, the long-lived group had more naive CD4+ T cells, fewer expanded clones and increased TCR diversity, suggesting age selection.

The 40 or so donors, aged about 6 to 95 years, were systemically healthy Caucasian individuals from Russia. Approximately 10 milliliters of peripheral blood were collected from each donor into EDTA-treated Vacutainer tubes. Ficoll-Paque density-gradient centrifugation was used to isolate PBMCs, with at least 6.5 million per sample. Trizol reagent was used to extract total RNA from the PBMCs, yielding at least 5 micrograms per sample. For every donor, an aliquot of PBMCs went through flow cytometry to measure the percentages of naive CD45RAhigh/CD27high T cells. The library was produced with 5' RACE. Sequencing used an Illumina HiSeq 2500. A second roughly 6 to 12 cycle PCR used a sample-barcoded 5' primer and a J-beta primer mix. Each TCR beta cDNA molecule received a unique molecular identifier from a template-switch 5' adaptor carrying 12 random nucleotides. Each sample yielded at least 3 million CDR3-containing paired-end reads. All of the RNA was converted into first-strand cDNA using the Mint cDNA synthesis kit, with a TRBC-specific oligonucleotide serving as the primer. All cDNA was treated with uracil-DNA glycosylase and then went through a first 18-cycle PCR with the universal primers M1SS and BC2_uni_R. The authors' pipeline ran thus. Each sample was normalized by randomly selecting 1 million high-quality reads, each carrying a distinct molecular identifier. Instead of being binned into consensus sequences, reads with shared molecular identifiers were discarded. CDR3 identification, clonotype clustering and error correction used MiTCR with a Q25 quality threshold and the strictest error-elimination algorithm. A nonparametric unseen species model with Euler transformation was used to estimate a lower bound on total TCR beta diversity. TCRdb trimmed public reads at Q25 via fastp, called clones via MiXCR and kept in-frame beta chains. Every entry covers one CDR3 protein and lists the most common genes and DNA from its rows. The V and J calls and clone size come from TCRdb's table, not from the authors' own analysis. The sample data list about 1,500,000 distinct CDR3 sequences, and roughly 28% of these were observed just once. The ten largest account for roughly 8% of the sample.

The germline V gene yields SGHTA for CDR1 and FQGNSA for CDR2. The CDR3 has 16 amino acids, counting the end cysteine and phenylalanine. The only DNA kept is the CDR3, 48 bases in frame from the first base. Compared with germline, V lacks 5 bases and J lacks 3 bases; bases without a gene match: 7. This clonotype was counted a few times. Its antigen is unknown. The sample holds no much larger clone one base away, and base qualities are not on file. The sequenced sample consisted of blood. The sequence was collected from a woman aged 25-40 years in good health. The rearranged segments are TRBV7-2 and TRBJ2-6; TRBD1 lines up with 7 middle nucleotides. The sequence in DNA is TGTGCCAGCAGCCTGACAGGGTTGGATGGGGCCAACGTCCTGACTTTC. The translation is CASSLTGLDGANVLTF.